This TCR beta chain was recorded in a study of blood T cell repertoires in COVID-19 (dated by TCRdb to the early 2020s). Regarding the complete study: Samples covering the acute and convalescent phases of COVID-19 were provided by collaborators in the United States, Italy and Spain. Where HLA class I and class II types were available, the types were taken from metadata supplied by the sample provider, not from assay-based typing. Deeply sampled blood TCRbeta repertoires from subjects exposed to, actively infected with, or recovered from COVID-19 were included in the dataset. A freely available public database, intended as a resource for researchers studying the immune response to SARS-CoV-2, is where the repertoires were released. The samples were drawn from the first 160 participants of the ongoing ImmuneRACE study and from 1,254 subjects provided by 6 global collaborators. The sample metadata nearly always contained a de-identified subject ID, COVID-19 status, age in years and sex. The material from the prospective study consisted of cDNA or gDNA derived from T cells, B-cell-depleted T cells, or PBMCs.

Participants in the prospective study were enrolled through a virtual design, were aged roughly 18 to 100 years, and lived in under 25 United States geographic areas. Cohort assignment in the prospective study relied on participant-reported clinical history from a screening survey and a study questionnaire. In the prospective study, whole blood, serum and a nasopharyngeal or oropharyngeal swab were collected from each participant by mobile phlebotomists. Over an approximately 2-month period, participants in the prospective study had the option of providing additional blood draws and questionnaires. Before DNA extraction, prospective study blood samples were shipped either frozen or at room temperature. TCRbeta CDR3 regions were amplified from genomic DNA by means of the immunoSEQ Assay, a bias-controlled multiplex PCR. Per the authors' processing: The number of nucleated cells in each sample was estimated from the amplification of reference gene primers within the assay. To quantify the absolute abundance of each unique TCRbeta CDR3 rearrangement, sequence reads were collapsed and filtered. For each sample, productive Simpson clonality was calculated by taking the square root of Simpson's diversity index across productive rearrangements. This is the immuneACCESS table as TCRdb keeps it, with only in-frame sequences that have V and J called. A part of the clones is gone; compared with another copy, unresolved V genes explain less than half, and the rest is unexplained. D and trimming were read from the DNA, whereas the V and J calls and clone size are those reported in that table. A total of 400,000 to 550,000 clones appear in this sample, 70% to 90% of them only once. Roughly 2% of the sample rests with the top ten.

A word on this clone: Its binding antigen is unknown. Within one base of it there is no much larger clone, and no base qualities were kept.

Broader findings and caveats from the paper: The quantity of clinical and demographic metadata differed by source and by participant and was supplied without curation.

The CDR3 goes from the cysteine to the phenylalanine over 17 residues. Only the CDR3 part of the read is kept: 51 bases, read in frame from the first base. V drops 4 bases and J drops 3 bases, leaving 22 bases in between. The germline V gene (reference sequence) provides CDR1 SGHNT and CDR2 YYREEE. The TCR originated in a woman aged 18-35 years with acute COVID-19. The rearranged chain carries TRBV5-4 and TRBJ2-5; the best D guess is TRBD1, with 6 bases matching. The specimen was PBMCs or T cells enriched from blood (not recorded which). The CDR3 region reads CASSGSGQLLTEETQYF. The nucleotide sequence is given as TGTGCCAGCAGCGGGAGCGGACAGTTGCTTACCGAAGAGACCCAGTACTTC.